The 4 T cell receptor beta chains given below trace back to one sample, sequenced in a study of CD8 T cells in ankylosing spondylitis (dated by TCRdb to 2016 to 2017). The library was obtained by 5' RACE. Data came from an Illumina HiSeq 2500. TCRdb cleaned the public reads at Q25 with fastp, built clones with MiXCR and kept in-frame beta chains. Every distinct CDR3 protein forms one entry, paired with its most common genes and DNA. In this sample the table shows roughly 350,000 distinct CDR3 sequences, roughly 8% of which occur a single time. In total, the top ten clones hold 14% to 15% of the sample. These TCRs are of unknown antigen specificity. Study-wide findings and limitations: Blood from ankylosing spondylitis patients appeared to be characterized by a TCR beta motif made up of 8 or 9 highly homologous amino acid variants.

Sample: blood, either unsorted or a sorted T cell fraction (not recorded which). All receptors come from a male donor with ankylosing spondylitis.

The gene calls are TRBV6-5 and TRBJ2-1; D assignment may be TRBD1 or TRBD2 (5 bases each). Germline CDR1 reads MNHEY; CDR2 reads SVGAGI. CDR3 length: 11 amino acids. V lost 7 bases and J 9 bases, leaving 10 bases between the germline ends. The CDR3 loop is CASIMGTEQFF. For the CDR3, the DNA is TGTGCCAGCATCATGGGGACTGAGCAGTTCTTC.

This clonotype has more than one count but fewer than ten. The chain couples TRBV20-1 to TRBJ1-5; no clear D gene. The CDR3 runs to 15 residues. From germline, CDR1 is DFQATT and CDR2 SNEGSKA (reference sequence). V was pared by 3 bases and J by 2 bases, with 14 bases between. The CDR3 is CSARAALGGNQPQHF. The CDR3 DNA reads TGCAGTGCTAGGGCCGCATTGGGTGGCAATCAGCCCCAGCATTTT.

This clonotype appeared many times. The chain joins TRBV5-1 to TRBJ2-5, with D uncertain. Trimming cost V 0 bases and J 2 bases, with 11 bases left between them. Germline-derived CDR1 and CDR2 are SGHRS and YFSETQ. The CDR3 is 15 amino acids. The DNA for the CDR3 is TGCGCCAGCAGCTTGGGGACGAATTTACAAGAGACCCAGTACTTC. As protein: CASSLGTNLQETQYF. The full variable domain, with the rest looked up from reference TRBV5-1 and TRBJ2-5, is KAGVTQTPRYLIKTRGQQVTLSCSPISGHRSVSWYQQTPGQGLQFLFEYFSETQRNKGNFPGRFSGRQFSNSRSEMNVSTLELGDSALYLCASSLGTNLQETQYFGPGTRLLVL.

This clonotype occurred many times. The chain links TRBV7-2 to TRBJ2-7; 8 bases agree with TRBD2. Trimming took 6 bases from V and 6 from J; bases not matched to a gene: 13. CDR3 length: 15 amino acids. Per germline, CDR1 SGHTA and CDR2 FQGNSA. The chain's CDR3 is CASRVAPREGPEQYF. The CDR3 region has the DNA TGTGCCAGCAGGGTGGCTCCCCGGGAGGGTCCCGAGCAGTACTTC.